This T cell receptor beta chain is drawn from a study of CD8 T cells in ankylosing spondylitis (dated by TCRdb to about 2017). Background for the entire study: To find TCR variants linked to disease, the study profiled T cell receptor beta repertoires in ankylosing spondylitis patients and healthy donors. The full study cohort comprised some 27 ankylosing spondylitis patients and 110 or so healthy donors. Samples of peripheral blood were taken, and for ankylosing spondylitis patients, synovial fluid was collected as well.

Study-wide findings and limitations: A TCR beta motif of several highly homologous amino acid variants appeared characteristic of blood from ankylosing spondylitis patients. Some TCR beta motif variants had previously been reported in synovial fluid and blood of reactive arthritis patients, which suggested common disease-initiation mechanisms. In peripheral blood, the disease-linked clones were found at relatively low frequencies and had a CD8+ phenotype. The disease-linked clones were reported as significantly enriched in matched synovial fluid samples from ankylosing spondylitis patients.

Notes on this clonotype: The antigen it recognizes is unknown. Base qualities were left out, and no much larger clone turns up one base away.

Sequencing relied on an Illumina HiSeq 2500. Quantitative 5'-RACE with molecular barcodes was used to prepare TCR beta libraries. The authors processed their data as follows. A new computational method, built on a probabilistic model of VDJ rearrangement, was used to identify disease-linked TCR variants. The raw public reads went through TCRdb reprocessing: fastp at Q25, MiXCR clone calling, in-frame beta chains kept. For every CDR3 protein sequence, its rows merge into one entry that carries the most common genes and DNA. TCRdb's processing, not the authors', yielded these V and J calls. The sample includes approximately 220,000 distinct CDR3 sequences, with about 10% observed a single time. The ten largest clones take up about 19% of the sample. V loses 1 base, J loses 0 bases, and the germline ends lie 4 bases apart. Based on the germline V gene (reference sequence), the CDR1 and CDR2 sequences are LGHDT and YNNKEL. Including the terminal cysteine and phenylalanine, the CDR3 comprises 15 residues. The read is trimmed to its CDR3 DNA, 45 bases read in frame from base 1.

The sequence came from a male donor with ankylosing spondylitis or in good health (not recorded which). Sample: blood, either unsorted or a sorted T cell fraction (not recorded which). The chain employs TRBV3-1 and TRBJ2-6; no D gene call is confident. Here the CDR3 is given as CASSQAASGANVLTF. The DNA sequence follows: TGTGCCAGCAGCCAAGCTGCCTCTGGGGCCAACGTCCTGACTTTC.